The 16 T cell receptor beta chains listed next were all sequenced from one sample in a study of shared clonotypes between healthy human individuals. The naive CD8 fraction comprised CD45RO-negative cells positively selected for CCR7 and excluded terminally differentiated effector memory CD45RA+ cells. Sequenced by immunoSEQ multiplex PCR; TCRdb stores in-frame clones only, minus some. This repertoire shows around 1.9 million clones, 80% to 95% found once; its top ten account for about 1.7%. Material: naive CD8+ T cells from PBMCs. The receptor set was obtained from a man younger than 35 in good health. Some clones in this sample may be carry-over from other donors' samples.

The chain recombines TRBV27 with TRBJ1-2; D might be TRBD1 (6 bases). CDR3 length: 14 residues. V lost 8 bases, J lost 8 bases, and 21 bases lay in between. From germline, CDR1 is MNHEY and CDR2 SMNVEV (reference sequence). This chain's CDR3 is CASSGGAKVPGYTF. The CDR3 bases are TGTGCCAGCTCCGGGGGGGCGAAGGTTCCAGGCTACACCTTC.

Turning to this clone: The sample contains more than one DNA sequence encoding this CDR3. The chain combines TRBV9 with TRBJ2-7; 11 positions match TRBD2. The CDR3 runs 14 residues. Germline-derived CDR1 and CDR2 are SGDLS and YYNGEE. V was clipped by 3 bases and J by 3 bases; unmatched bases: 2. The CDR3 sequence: CASSGGLAGYEQYF. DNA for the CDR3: TGTGCCAGCAGCGGCGGACTAGCGGGCTACGAGCAGTACTTC.

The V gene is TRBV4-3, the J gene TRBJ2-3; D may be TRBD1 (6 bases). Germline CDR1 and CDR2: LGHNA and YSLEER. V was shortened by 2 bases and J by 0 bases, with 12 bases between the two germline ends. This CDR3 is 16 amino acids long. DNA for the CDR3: TGCGCCAGCAGCCAAAGGGGGAGCCCTAGCACAGATACGCAGTATTTT. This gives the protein CASSQRGSPSTDTQYF.

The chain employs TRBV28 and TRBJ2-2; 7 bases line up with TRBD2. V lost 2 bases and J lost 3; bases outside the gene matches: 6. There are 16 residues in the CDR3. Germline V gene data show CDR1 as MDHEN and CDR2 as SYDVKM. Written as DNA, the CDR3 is TGTGCCAGCAGTTTAGAGAGCGGGACGGACACCGGGGAGCTGTTTTTT. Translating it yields CASSLESGTDTGELFF.

The CDR3 nucleotides are TGTGCCAGCGGGACACCTGGAAACACCATATATTTT. This codes for CASGTPGNTIYF. The V gene is TRBV6-5, the J gene TRBJ1-3, with a tentative D call TRBD1 (6 bases). The V end lost 8 bases, the J end lost 2 bases, and 7 bases lay between the germline ends. The CDR3 contains 12 residues. Germline CDR1 MNHEY, CDR2 SVGAGI.

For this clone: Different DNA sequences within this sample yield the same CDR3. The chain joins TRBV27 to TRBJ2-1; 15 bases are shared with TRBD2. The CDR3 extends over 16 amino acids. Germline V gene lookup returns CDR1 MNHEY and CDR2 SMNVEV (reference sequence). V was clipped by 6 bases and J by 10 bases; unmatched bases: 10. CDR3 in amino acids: CASSSGLAGGRDEQFF. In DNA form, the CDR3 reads TGTGCCAGCAGCTCGGGACTAGCGGGAGGTAGGGACGAGCAGTTCTTC.

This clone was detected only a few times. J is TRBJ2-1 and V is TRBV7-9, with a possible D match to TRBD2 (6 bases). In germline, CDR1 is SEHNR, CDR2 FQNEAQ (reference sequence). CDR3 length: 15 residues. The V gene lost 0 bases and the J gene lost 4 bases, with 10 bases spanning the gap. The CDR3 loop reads CASSLAGTVYNEQFF. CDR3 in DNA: TGTGCCAGCAGCTTAGCAGGGACTGTGTACAATGAGCAGTTCTTC.

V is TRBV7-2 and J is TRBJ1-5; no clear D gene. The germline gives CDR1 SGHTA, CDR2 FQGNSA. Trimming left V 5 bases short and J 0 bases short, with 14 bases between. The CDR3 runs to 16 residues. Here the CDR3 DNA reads TGTGCCAGCAGCCTGAGCGCGGGTCTTAGCAATCAGCCCCAGCATTTT. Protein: CASSLSAGLSNQPQHF.

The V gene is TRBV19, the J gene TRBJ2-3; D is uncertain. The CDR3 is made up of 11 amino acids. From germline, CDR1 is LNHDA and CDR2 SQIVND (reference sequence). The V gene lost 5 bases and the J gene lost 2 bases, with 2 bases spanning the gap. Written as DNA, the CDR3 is TGTGCCAGTAGTTTCACAGATACGCAGTATTTT. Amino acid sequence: CASSFTDTQYF.

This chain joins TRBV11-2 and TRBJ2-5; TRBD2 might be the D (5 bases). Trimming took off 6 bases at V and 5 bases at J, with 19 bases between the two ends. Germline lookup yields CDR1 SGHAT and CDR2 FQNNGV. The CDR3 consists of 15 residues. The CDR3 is CASRNDGVSWETQYF. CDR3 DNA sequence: TGTGCCAGCAGAAACGACGGGGTTTCGTGGGAGACCCAGTACTTC.

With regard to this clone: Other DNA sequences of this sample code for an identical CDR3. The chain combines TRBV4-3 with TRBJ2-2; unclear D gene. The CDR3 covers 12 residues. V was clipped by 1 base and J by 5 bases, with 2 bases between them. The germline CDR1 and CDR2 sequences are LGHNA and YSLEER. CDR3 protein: CASSQVTGELFF. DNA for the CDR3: TGCGCCAGCAGCCAAGTGACCGGGGAGCTGTTTTTT.

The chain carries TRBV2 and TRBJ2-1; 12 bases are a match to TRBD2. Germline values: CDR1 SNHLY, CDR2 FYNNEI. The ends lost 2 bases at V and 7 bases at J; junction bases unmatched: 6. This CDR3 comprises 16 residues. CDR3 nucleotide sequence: TGTGCCAGCAGTGAATCGACTAGCGGGAGTTGGAATGAGCAGTTCTTC. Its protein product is CASSESTSGSWNEQFF.

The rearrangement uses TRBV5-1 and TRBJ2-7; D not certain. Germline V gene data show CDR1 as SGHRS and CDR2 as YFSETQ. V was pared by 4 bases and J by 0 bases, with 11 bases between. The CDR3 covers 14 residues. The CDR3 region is CASSPGPDSYEQYF. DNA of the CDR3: TGCGCCAGCAGCCCCGGGCCCGACTCCTACGAGCAGTACTTC.

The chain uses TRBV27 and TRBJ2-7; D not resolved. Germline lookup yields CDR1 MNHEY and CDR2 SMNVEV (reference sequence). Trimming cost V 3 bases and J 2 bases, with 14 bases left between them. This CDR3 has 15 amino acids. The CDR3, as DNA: TGTGCCAGCAGTTTGATTTCTGAAGGTACCTACGAGCAGTACTTC. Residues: CASSLISEGTYEQYF.

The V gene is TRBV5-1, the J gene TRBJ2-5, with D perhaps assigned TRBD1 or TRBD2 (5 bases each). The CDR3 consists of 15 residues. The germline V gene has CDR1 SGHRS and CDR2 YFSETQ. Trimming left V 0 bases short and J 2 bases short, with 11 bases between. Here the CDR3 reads CASSLDLWGQETQYF. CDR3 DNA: TGCGCCAGCAGCTTGGATCTCTGGGGGCAAGAGACCCAGTACTTC.

The CDR3 reads CASSYPGESYGYTF. CDR3 bases: TGTGCCAGCAGCTACCCAGGGGAGAGCTATGGCTACACCTTC. The chain is built from TRBV11-2 and TRBJ1-2; weak D call: TRBD1 (6 bases). This CDR3 region has 14 residues. Germline V gene sequence: CDR1 SGHAT, CDR2 FQNNGV. V lost 4 bases to trimming and J lost 4 bases, with 13 bases between them.